This T cell receptor (beta chain) was sequenced during a study of T cell changes during pregnancy in multiple sclerosis. Germline CDR1 SGHTA, CDR2 FQGNSA. V was clipped by 3 bases and J by 1 base, with 6 bases between them. The length of the CDR3 is 13 residues. Using immunoSEQ multiplex PCR, the repertoire was profiled, and TCRdb retains in-frame clones only, with some absent. The sample holds tens of thousands of clones, 92% seen once. V usage is TRBV7-2 and J usage is TRBJ1-1; no firm D call. Input material: peripheral blood. The sequence came from a female donor with multiple sclerosis, enrolled in a pregnancy study. The CDR3 sequence: CASSLSQNTEAFF. The CDR3 nucleotides are TGTGCCAGCAGCTTGAGTCAGAACACTGAAGCTTTCTTT. Full variable domain (rest looked up from reference TRBV7-2 and TRBJ1-1): GAGVSQSPSNKVTEKGKDVELRCDPISGHTALYWYRQSLGQGLEFLIYFQGNSAPDKSGLPSDRFSAERTGGSVSTLTIQRTQQEDSAVYLCASSLSQNTEAFFGQGTRLTVV.